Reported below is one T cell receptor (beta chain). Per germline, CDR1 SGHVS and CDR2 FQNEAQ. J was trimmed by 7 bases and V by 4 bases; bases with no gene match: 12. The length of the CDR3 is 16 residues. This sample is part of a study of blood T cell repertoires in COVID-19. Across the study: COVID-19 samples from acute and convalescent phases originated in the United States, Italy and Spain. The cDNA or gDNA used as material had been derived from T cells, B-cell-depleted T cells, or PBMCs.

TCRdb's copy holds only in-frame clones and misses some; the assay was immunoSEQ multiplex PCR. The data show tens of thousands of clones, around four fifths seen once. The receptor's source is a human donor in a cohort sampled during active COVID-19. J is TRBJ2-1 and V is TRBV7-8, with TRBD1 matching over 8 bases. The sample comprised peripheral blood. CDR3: CASSSLDRGAGNEQFF. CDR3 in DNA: TGTGCCAGCAGCTCCCTCGACAGGGGCGCCGGGAATGAGCAGTTCTTC.